This record covers a single T cell receptor (beta chain). This sample was included in a study of blood T cell repertoires in COVID-19. Overall study: Acute and convalescent COVID-19 specimens originated in the United States, Italy and Spain. Nucleic acid was either cDNA or gDNA, and it came from T cells, B-cell-depleted T cells, or PBMCs.

Measured with immunoSEQ multiplex PCR; TCRdb has only the in-frame clones, and not every one. This sample has tens of thousands of clones, with 75% to 95% found just once. V lost 4 bases and J 4 bases, leaving 17 bases between the germline ends. There are 15 residues in the CDR3. CDR1 and CDR2 (germline): SGHDT, YYEEEE. J is TRBJ1-2 and V is TRBV5-6; possible D gene TRBD1, 5 bases. The clonotype was recovered from a woman of 80 years or more with acute or convalescent COVID-19. The source material was peripheral blood. CDR3 nucleotides: TGTGCCAGCAGCCCCCCCGGGCAGGGAGGCTATGGCTACACCTTC. The encoded protein is CASSPPGQGGYGYTF.